This T cell receptor (beta chain) was identified in a study of blood T cell repertoires in COVID-19. The overall study: Both acute and convalescent COVID-19 samples were obtained from the United States, Italy and Spain. The cDNA or gDNA used as material had been derived from T cells, B-cell-depleted T cells, or PBMCs.

Authors' analysis steps: Estimation of nucleated cell counts relied on the amplification of reference gene primers. Data came from immunoSEQ multiplex PCR; TCRdb stores just in-frame clones and leaves some out. V and J calls and clone size are those listed in that table; D and trimming were worked out from the DNA. Of 70,000 to 95,000 clones in the sample, 75% to 85% were seen once. This clone occurred a few times. The CDR3 loop spans 14 amino acids. V was shortened by 6 bases and J by 10 bases, with 16 bases between the two germline ends. Looked up from germline, CDR1 is MDHEN and CDR2 is SYDVKM. The sample comprised peripheral blood. The J gene is TRBJ1-6, the V gene TRBV28, with D hard to call. This receptor was obtained from a woman aged 40 to 50 with active or convalescent COVID-19. The CDR3 here is CASSLSDGGSPLHF. The CDR3 bases are TGTGCCAGCAGCCTCTCTGACGGAGGGTCACCCCTCCACTTT. Variable domain in full (rest from reference TRBV28 and TRBJ1-6): DVKVTQSSRYLVKRTGEKVFLECVQDMDHENMFWYRQDPGLGLRLIYFSYDVKMKEKGDIPEGYSVSREKKERFSLILESASTNQTSMYLCASSLSDGGSPLHFGNGTRLTVT.